The 3 T cell receptor beta chains given below trace back to one sample, sequenced in a study of T cell repertoires in cytomegalovirus infection. These receptors lack a known antigen. TCRdb ran MiXCR on the reads and lists one entry per CDR3 protein. The table records about half a million distinct CDR3 sequences, about 42% of them present only once. Sample: cultured PBMCs, taken from culture after CMV antigen stimulation. Every receptor here comes from a human donor in good health (CMV status not recorded). Some clones in this sample may be carry-over from other donors' samples.

The genes are TRBV11-3 and TRBJ2-1, with 15 bases fitting TRBD2. CDR3 size: 15 residues. The germline CDR1 and CDR2 sequences are SGHNT and YENEEA. J was trimmed by 7 bases and V by 5 bases; bases with no gene match: 3. For the CDR3, the DNA is TGTGCCAGCAGCCGGACTAGCGGGGGGGGTAATGAGCAGTTCTTC. It encodes CASSRTSGGGNEQFF. The whole variable domain, filled in from reference TRBV11-3 and TRBJ2-1, reads EAGVVQSPRYKIIEKKQPVAFWCNPISGHNTLYWYLQNLGQGPELLIRYENEEAVDDSQLPKDRFSAERLKGVDSTLKIQPAELGDSAVYLCASSRTSGGGNEQFFGPGTRLTVL.

This clonotype was picked up a small number of times. The chain combines TRBV28 with TRBJ1-5, with 7 bases that match TRBD1. The V segment lost 6 bases and the J segment 7 bases; nucleotides outside the gene matches: 9. CDR1 and CDR2 from the germline V gene are MDHEN and SYDVKM. The CDR3 extends over 14 amino acids. This CDR3 is CASSPRQGHQPQHF. The CDR3 bases are TGTGCCAGCAGCCCTAGACAGGGTCACCAGCCCCAGCATTTT.

The rearrangement joins TRBV19 to TRBJ2-1; 8 nucleotides line up with TRBD2. The CDR3 is 15 residues long. Germline CDR1 reads LNHDA; CDR2 reads SQIVND (reference sequence). V was clipped by 3 bases and J by 4 bases; unmatched bases: 5. The CDR3 protein is CASSMGGGLYNEQFF. Written as DNA, the CDR3 is TGTGCCAGTAGTATGGGCGGGGGGCTATACAATGAGCAGTTCTTC. Variable domain in full (rest from reference TRBV19 and TRBJ2-1): DGGITQSPKYLFRKEGQNVTLSCEQNLNHDAMYWYRQDPGQGLRLIYYSQIVNDFQKGDIAEGYSVSREKKESFPLTVTSAQKNPTAFYLCASSMGGGLYNEQFFGPGTRLTVL.